The rows below give T cell receptor beta chains drawn from one sample of a study of blood T cells in healthy people across ages. TCRdb ran MiXCR on the 5' RACE reads and lists one entry per CDR3 protein. Here the sample spans about 1.8 million distinct CDR3 sequences, less than 50% being singletons. The specimen was blood. Receptors were obtained from a middle-aged woman in good health. Each CDR3 is given with its conserved first and last residue. The D gene is left open where the match is weak. Clone sizes are given selectively: once, few, many, or a class where the clone is expanded.

d_gene: NA; abundance: NA; v_gene: TRBV4-2; j_gene: TRBJ1-4; CDR3nt: TGTGCCAGCAGCCAAGATCGCAGTCTAGGGGCTAATGAAAAACTGTTTTTT; CDR3aa: CASSQDRSLGANEKLFF
d_gene: TRBD2; abundance: few; v_gene: TRBV7-2; j_gene: TRBJ2-7; CDR3nt: TGTGCCAGCAGCTTAGTGATCGGGTTAGCGGGGGGCCCCTTCCGGCAGTACTTC; CDR3aa: CASSLVIGLAGGPFRQYF
d_gene: TRBD2; abundance: NA; v_gene: TRBV7-6; j_gene: TRBJ2-1; CDR3nt: TGTGCCAGCAGCTTCCCGCCCGGGGGGGCGAACAATGAGCAGTTCTTC; CDR3aa: CASSFPPGGANNEQFF
d_gene: TRBD1; abundance: few; v_gene: TRBV6-2/TRBV6-3; j_gene: TRBJ2-5; CDR3nt: TGTGCCAGCACCCCGGGACAGGGACACCAAGAGACCCAGTACTTC; CDR3aa: CASTPGQGHQETQYF
d_gene: TRBD1; abundance: many; v_gene: TRBV4-3; j_gene: TRBJ2-3; CDR3nt: TGCGCCAGCAGCCTGGGACAGTTAGGCGCAGATACGCAGTATTTT; CDR3aa: CASSLGQLGADTQYF
d_gene: NA; abundance: NA; v_gene: TRBV5-5; j_gene: TRBJ2-1; CDR3nt: TGTGCCAGCAGCCAAAGGCAGGGGACCTACAATGAGCAGTTCTTC; CDR3aa: CASSQRQGTYNEQFF
d_gene: NA; abundance: NA; v_gene: TRBV3-1; j_gene: TRBJ2-2; CDR3nt: TGTGCCAGCAGCCGTAACACCAACACCGGGGAGCTGTTTTTT; CDR3aa: CASSRNTNTGELFF
d_gene: NA; abundance: few; v_gene: TRBV20-1; j_gene: TRBJ2-1; CDR3nt: TGCAGTGCAGAGAGGTTGAATGAGCAGTTCTTC; CDR3aa: CSAERLNEQFF
d_gene: TRBD2; abundance: NA; v_gene: TRBV3-1; j_gene: TRBJ2-1; CDR3nt: TGTGCCAGCAGCCAAACCACGGGGGGGCTTAACAATGAGCAGTTCTTC; CDR3aa: CASSQTTGGLNNEQFF
d_gene: TRBD1; abundance: many; v_gene: TRBV27; j_gene: TRBJ1-6; CDR3nt: TGTGCCAGCAGCCCGACAGGGGGCAGGTCACCCCTCCACTTT; CDR3aa: CASSPTGGRSPLHF
d_gene: NA; abundance: NA; v_gene: TRBV7-9; j_gene: TRBJ2-1; CDR3nt: TGTGCCAGCAGCCCATCCCTAGCGTCCCACAATGAGCAGTTCTTC; CDR3aa: CASSPSLASHNEQFF
d_gene: NA; abundance: NA; v_gene: TRBV6-6; j_gene: TRBJ2-5; CDR3nt: TGTGCCGGTAGGCCTTCCTACCAAGAGACCCAGTACTTC; CDR3aa: CAGRPSYQETQYF
d_gene: NA; abundance: NA; v_gene: TRBV20-1; j_gene: TRBJ2-5; CDR3nt: TGCAGTGCTAGGGCAGGGAACTTCCAAGGGACCCAGTACTTC; CDR3aa: CSARAGNFQGTQYF
d_gene: NA; abundance: NA; v_gene: TRBV7-8; j_gene: TRBJ2-5; CDR3nt: TGTGCCAGCAGCCTCAGAGCACCGGGCCACAATGAGCAGTACTTC; CDR3aa: CASSLRAPGHNEQYF
d_gene: NA; abundance: few; v_gene: TRBV7-6; j_gene: TRBJ2-3; CDR3nt: TGTGCCAGCAGCTTAGCCCTAGAAGATACGCAGTATTTT; CDR3aa: CASSLALEDTQYF
d_gene: NA; abundance: NA; v_gene: TRBV4-2; j_gene: TRBJ2-7; CDR3nt: TGTGCCAGCAGCCACACTGGGGGCGCAGGCGAACCCTACGAGCAGTACTTC; CDR3aa: CASSHTGGAGEPYEQYF
d_gene: TRBD1; abundance: NA; v_gene: TRBV5-6; j_gene: TRBJ1-2; CDR3nt: TGTGCCAGCAGCTTGGTGGGACAGGACTATGGCTACACCTTC; CDR3aa: CASSLVGQDYGYTF
d_gene: NA; abundance: NA; v_gene: TRBV4-1; j_gene: TRBJ1-2; CDR3nt: TGCGCCAGCAGCCAAGATGGTGCGGGAACAAAGTATGGCTACACCTTC; CDR3aa: CASSQDGAGTKYGYTF
d_gene: TRBD1; abundance: many; v_gene: TRBV27; j_gene: TRBJ2-5; CDR3nt: TGTGCCAGCAGTTGGACAGGGCGGGAGACCCAGTACTTC; CDR3aa: CASSWTGRETQYF
d_gene: NA; abundance: NA; v_gene: TRBV5-1; j_gene: TRBJ2-2; CDR3nt: TGCGCCAGCAGCTCCGGGACACGATTTGACACCGGGGAGCTGTTTTTT; CDR3aa: CASSSGTRFDTGELFF
d_gene: TRBD1; abundance: NA; v_gene: TRBV6-6; j_gene: TRBJ2-5; CDR3nt: TGTGCCAGCAGTTTCCCGACAGGGGGCGAGGAGACCCAGTACTTC; CDR3aa: CASSFPTGGEETQYF
d_gene: NA; abundance: few; v_gene: TRBV3-1; j_gene: TRBJ2-5; CDR3nt: TGTGCCAGCAGCCAAGGTCCAAATAAGAGGGAGACCCAGTACTTC; CDR3aa: CASSQGPNKRETQYF
d_gene: NA; abundance: NA; v_gene: TRBV6-5; j_gene: TRBJ2-1; CDR3nt: TGTGCCAGTGGGGATGAGCAGTTCTTC; CDR3aa: CASGDEQFF
d_gene: NA; abundance: few; v_gene: TRBV9; j_gene: TRBJ2-5; CDR3nt: TGTGCCAGCGGCGAGGCTAGCAGGTACCAAGAGACCCAGTACTTC; CDR3aa: CASGEASRYQETQYF
d_gene: TRBD1; abundance: few; v_gene: TRBV7-2; j_gene: TRBJ2-7; CDR3nt: TGTGCCAGCAGCTTAGATGGGACAGCAACCTACGAGCAGTACTTC; CDR3aa: CASSLDGTATYEQYF
d_gene: TRBD2; abundance: few; v_gene: TRBV28; j_gene: TRBJ2-3; CDR3nt: TGTGCCAGCAGTCCCCCGGGACTAGCGGCCACAGATACGCAGTATTTT; CDR3aa: CASSPPGLAATDTQYF
d_gene: NA; abundance: few; v_gene: TRBV2; j_gene: TRBJ1-1; CDR3nt: TGTGCCAGCAGTGAGACAGAGATGAACACTGAAGCTTTCTTT; CDR3aa: CASSETEMNTEAFF
d_gene: TRBD1; abundance: once; v_gene: TRBV20-1; j_gene: TRBJ2-1; CDR3nt: TGCAGTGTTAGGGGCCAGGGGGCCTTGGAGGAGCAGTTCTTC; CDR3aa: CSVRGQGALEEQFF
d_gene: NA; abundance: once; v_gene: TRBV29-1; j_gene: TRBJ2-5; CDR3nt: TGCAGCGGGACGCAAGGGGAGACCCAGTACTTC; CDR3aa: CSGTQGETQYF
d_gene: NA; abundance: NA; v_gene: TRBV15; j_gene: TRBJ2-5; CDR3nt: TGTGCCACCAGCAGAGATGGAGGAGCGGGCAACGATCGGCAGACCCAGTACTTC; CDR3aa: CATSRDGGAGNDRQTQYF
d_gene: TRBD1; abundance: NA; v_gene: TRBV4-3; j_gene: TRBJ1-2; CDR3nt: TGCGCCAGCAGCCAAGGGTCAGGGGGACCCTATGGCTACACCTTC; CDR3aa: CASSQGSGGPYGYTF
d_gene: NA; abundance: NA; v_gene: TRBV5-5; j_gene: TRBJ2-7; CDR3nt: TGTGCCAGCAGCTTGACTAGGACTCCGACCTACGAGCAGTACTTC; CDR3aa: CASSLTRTPTYEQYF
d_gene: NA; abundance: few; v_gene: TRBV20-1; j_gene: TRBJ2-5; CDR3nt: TGCAGTGCCACCAAACCACGTAGGGAGGAGACCCAGTACTTC; CDR3aa: CSATKPRREETQYF
d_gene: NA; abundance: few; v_gene: TRBV11-1; j_gene: TRBJ2-7; CDR3nt: TGTGCCAGCGCAAAATCCTACTCCTACGAGCAGTACTTC; CDR3aa: CASAKSYSYEQYF
d_gene: NA; abundance: many; v_gene: TRBV20-1; j_gene: TRBJ2-4; CDR3nt: TGCAGTGCTAGAGGGGGTCTAGCCAAAAACATTCAGTACTTC; CDR3aa: CSARGGLAKNIQYF
d_gene: TRBD2; abundance: few; v_gene: TRBV4-2; j_gene: TRBJ2-1; CDR3nt: TGTGCCAGCAGCCTTCGCGCTACTAGCGCGGGGTCTTTGAATGAGCAGTTCTTC; CDR3aa: CASSLRATSAGSLNEQFF
d_gene: NA; abundance: NA; v_gene: TRBV5-6; j_gene: TRBJ1-3; CDR3nt: TGTGCCAGCAGCTTCTCTCCCAGCTCGGGAAGTGGAAACACCATATATTTT; CDR3aa: CASSFSPSSGSGNTIYF
d_gene: NA; abundance: NA; v_gene: TRBV7-2; j_gene: TRBJ2-2; CDR3nt: TGTGCCAGCAGCCCGGGCAATCAGGGGACCGGGGAGCTGTTTTTT; CDR3aa: CASSPGNQGTGELFF
d_gene: TRBD2; abundance: NA; v_gene: TRBV6-2/TRBV6-3; j_gene: TRBJ2-7; CDR3nt: TGTGCCAGCAGTTACGACTGGGGGACTACCTACGAGCAGTACTTC; CDR3aa: CASSYDWGTTYEQYF
d_gene: NA; abundance: few; v_gene: TRBV5-1; j_gene: TRBJ2-5; CDR3nt: TGCGCCAGCAGCTTGGGGGGGGTACGATCCCAGCAGTACTTC; CDR3aa: CASSLGGVRSQQYF
d_gene: NA; abundance: few; v_gene: TRBV11-1; j_gene: TRBJ2-1; CDR3nt: TGTGCCAGCAGCTCCCGGTGGGTCGTCAATGAGCAGTTCTTC; CDR3aa: CASSSRWVVNEQFF
d_gene: NA; abundance: NA; v_gene: TRBV20-1; j_gene: TRBJ1-2; CDR3nt: TGCAGCCTGGGACGGAACTATGGCTACACCTTC; CDR3aa: CSLGRNYGYTF
d_gene: NA; abundance: NA; v_gene: TRBV11-1; j_gene: TRBJ2-7; CDR3nt: TGTGCCATAACAGACCGGGACGGCGAGCAGTACTTC; CDR3aa: CAITDRDGEQYF
d_gene: NA; abundance: NA; v_gene: TRBV29-1; j_gene: TRBJ2-2; CDR3nt: TGCAGCGTGAGGGGGGGAGGAGACACCGGGGAGCTGTTTTTT; CDR3aa: CSVRGGGDTGELFF
d_gene: NA; abundance: NA; v_gene: TRBV19; j_gene: TRBJ2-1; CDR3nt: TGTACCAGTAGTATTTTCAGTAGTCTCAATGAGCAGTTCTTC; CDR3aa: CTSSIFSSLNEQFF
d_gene: NA; abundance: NA; v_gene: TRBV2; j_gene: TRBJ2-7; CDR3nt: TGTGCCAGCAGGCCTACGGACAACTACGAGCAGTACTTC; CDR3aa: CASRPTDNYEQYF
d_gene: TRBD2; abundance: few; v_gene: TRBV5-1; j_gene: TRBJ2-5; CDR3nt: TGCGCCAGCAGTCTCTTTAGCGGGGGGACTCGGGAGACCCAGTACTTC; CDR3aa: CASSLFSGGTRETQYF
d_gene: TRBD1; abundance: NA; v_gene: TRBV28; j_gene: TRBJ1-4; CDR3nt: TGTGCCAGCAGATATATAATCGGGACAGGGAGGGAAAAACTGTTTTTT; CDR3aa: CASRYIIGTGREKLFF
d_gene: NA; abundance: NA; v_gene: TRBV4-3; j_gene: TRBJ2-3; CDR3nt: TGCGCCAGCAGCCAAGACCGGGCCAGGGCGACAGATACGCAGTATTTT; CDR3aa: CASSQDRARATDTQYF